Shown below are 11 T cell receptor beta chains from a single sample sequenced in a study of a mutant IDH1 vaccine in newly diagnosed glioma. These receptors are not linked to any known antigen. TCRdb's table, derived via immunoSEQ multiplex PCR, lists solely in-frame clones and lacks some. The sample records about 83,000 clones, 90% to 95% being singletons. Time point defined: week 5, during vaccination. Vaccination used 300 ug of mutant IDH1 20-mer peptide per dose, with topical imiquimod. This specimen consisted of PBMCs, obtained from a glioma patient whose treatment included an IDH1 peptide vaccine. These receptors all stem from a woman aged 50 to 65 with glioma.

The gene calls are TRBV4-1 and TRBJ2-4; 10 bases map to TRBD2. In germline, CDR1 is MGHRA, CDR2 YSYEKL. The length of the CDR3 is 16 residues. V gave up 4 bases and J gave up 5 bases; unmatched junction bases: 8. CDR3 amino acids: CASSRYLAGEENIQYF. For the CDR3, the DNA is TGCGCCAGCAGCCGGTATCTAGCGGGAGAGGAAAACATTCAGTACTTC.

The chain links TRBV12-5 to TRBJ2-7; 8 bases fit TRBD2. V trimming: 2 bases; J trimming: 7 bases; junction bases outside the gene matches: 4. Germline CDR1 reads LGHNT; CDR2 reads FRNRAP. The CDR3 consists of 13 residues. The CDR3 DNA reads as TGTGCTAGTGGTTTGAGCGGGAGTGGGGAGCAGTACTTC. The encoded protein is CASGLSGSGEQYF.

This clone was picked up one time. The gene calls are TRBV6-5 and TRBJ2-7; perhaps D is TRBD1 or TRBD2 (5 bases each). Germline V gene sequence: CDR1 MNHEY, CDR2 SVGAGI. The V gene lost 2 bases and the J gene lost 2 bases, with 10 bases spanning the gap. This CDR3 contains 14 residues. CDR3 residues: CASSYRDGPYEQYF. The CDR3 DNA is TGTGCCAGCAGTTACCGGGACGGACCCTACGAGCAGTACTTC.

J is TRBJ2-5 and V is TRBV9; D ambiguous. The V end lost 0 bases, the J end lost 1 base, and 7 bases lay between the germline ends. The CDR3 is 14 residues long. CDR1 SGDLS and CDR2 YYNGEE come from the germline V gene. This CDR3 is CASSVGEAQETQYF. The DNA for the CDR3 is TGTGCCAGCAGCGTAGGTGAAGCCCAAGAGACCCAGTACTTC.

This clone was counted between two and nine times. The chain is built from TRBV10-2 and TRBJ2-3, with a tentative D call TRBD2 (6 bases). The CDR3 is 15 residues long. Between the trimmed V and J ends, which lost 3 bases and 4 bases, there was a span of 14 bases. Germline CDR1 WSHSY, CDR2 SAAADI. The CDR3 nucleotides are TGCGCCAGCAGTGATTCGCGGGGAAGGCCAGATACGCAGTATTTT. Amino acid sequence: CASSDSRGRPDTQYF.

The chain recombines TRBV7-9 with TRBJ2-5; 9 bases agree with TRBD1. The CDR3 covers 17 residues. V trimming: 1 base; J trimming: 1 base; junction bases outside the gene matches: 7. Germline assignment: CDR1 SEHNR and CDR2 FQNEAQ (reference sequence). The CDR3 DNA follows: TGTGCCAGCAGCTTAGTCCCGGGACAGGGATCCCAAGAGACCCAGTACTTC. Its protein is CASSLVPGQGSQETQYF. Full variable domain (rest looked up from reference TRBV7-9 and TRBJ2-5): DTGVSQNPRHKITKRGQNVTFRCDPISEHNRLYWYRQTLGQGPEFLTYFQNEAQLEKSRLLSDRFSAERPKGSFSTLEIQRTEQGDSAMYLCASSLVPGQGSQETQYFGPGTRLLVL.

The genes are TRBV4-2 and TRBJ2-1, with 10 bases fitting TRBD1. Germline values: CDR1 LGHNA, CDR2 YNFKEQ. The trim removed 6 bases at V and 8 bases at J, leaving 10 bases unmatched. The CDR3 is 15 amino acids. The DNA of the CDR3 is TGTGCCAGCAGATCCAGACAGGGGGCGCGCGATGAGCAGTTCTTC. It is translated as CASRSRQGARDEQFF.

The rearrangement joins TRBV4-1 to TRBJ1-5; a weak D match, TRBD1 (6 bases). V lost 4 bases, J lost 7 bases, and 17 bases lay in between. This CDR3 has 15 amino acids. Per germline, CDR1 MGHRA and CDR2 YSYEKL. The CDR3 bases are TGCGCCAGCAGCCCACAGACAGGTCGGGAACAGCCCCAGCATTTT. It specifies CASSPQTGREQPQHF.

This sequence joins TRBV30 and TRBJ2-1; D is unresolved. The germline V gene encodes CDR1 GTSNPN and CDR2 SVGIG (reference sequence). This CDR3 is built from 11 residues. V lost 0 bases, J lost 9 bases, and 6 bases lay in between. The CDR3 reads CAWSVRTEQFF. The CDR3 bases are TGTGCCTGGAGTGTAAGGACTGAGCAGTTCTTC. Looking up the rest from reference TRBV30 and TRBJ2-1 gives the full variable domain: SQTIHQWPATLVQPVGSPLSLECTVEGTSNPNLYWYRQAAGRGLQLLFYSVGIGQISSEVPQNLSASRPQDRQFILSSKKLLLSDSGFYLCAWSVRTEQFFGPGTRLTVL.

The V call is TRBV5-4, the J call TRBJ2-1; TRBD1 aligns across 7 bases. This CDR3 is built from 16 residues. The germline gives CDR1 SGHNT, CDR2 YYREEE (reference sequence). V lost 4 bases and J lost 3; bases outside the gene matches: 10. The CDR3 loop reads CASSRKTGSNYNEQFF. In nucleotides, the CDR3 is TGTGCCAGCAGCAGAAAGACAGGGTCTAACTACAATGAGCAGTTCTTC.

This chain links TRBV28 with TRBJ2-1; a weak D match, TRBD2 (5 bases). Trimming pared 2 bases from V and 5 bases from J, leaving 13 bases between. The CDR3 totals 15 residues. The germline gives CDR1 MDHEN, CDR2 SYDVKM. CDR3 region: CASSLRPNGDNEQFF. The CDR3 DNA is TGTGCCAGCAGTTTACGACCAAACGGGGACAATGAGCAGTTCTTC.